Below, 16 T cell receptor beta chains from the same sample are listed, as sequenced in a study of shared clonotypes between healthy human individuals. The protocol was immunoSEQ multiplex PCR, while the TCRdb copy is restricted to in-frame clones and leaves out a portion. The data show 2 million to 2.5 million clones, almost 96% seen once. The sequenced sample was naive CD4+ T cells sorted from blood. Regarding subset: CD45RA+ positively selected. These receptors all stem from a man younger than 35 in good health.

The V call is TRBV4-1, the J call TRBJ1-3; D not resolved. The V gene lost 4 bases and the J gene lost 8 bases, with 18 bases spanning the gap. The CDR3 loop spans 15 amino acids. The germline CDR1 and CDR2 sequences are MGHRA and YSYEKL. The DNA for the CDR3 is TGCGCCAGCAGCCGGCAAGGGTCGACGGTGGACACCATATATTTT. Translation: CASSRQGSTVDTIYF.

This clone was picked up one time. The chain couples TRBV7-2 to TRBJ2-1; TRBD2 matches at 16 bases. The CDR3 consists of 18 residues. The ends lost 6 bases at V and 6 bases at J; junction bases unmatched: 11. CDR1 and CDR2 from the germline V gene are SGHTA and FQGNSA. The CDR3 spells CASRQGLAGGPFANEQFF. CDR3 nucleotides: TGTGCCAGCAGGCAGGGACTAGCGGGAGGGCCTTTTGCCAATGAGCAGTTCTTC.

The V call is TRBV6-1, the J call TRBJ1-5, with D possibly matching TRBD1 (6 bases). CDR3 length: 14 residues. Germline lookup yields CDR1 MNHNS and CDR2 SASEGT. V lost 5 bases and J 0 bases, leaving 8 bases between the germline ends. The CDR3 spells CASSRQASNQPQHF. The CDR3 DNA reads TGTGCCAGCAGTCGACAGGCTAGCAATCAGCCCCAGCATTTT.

The CDR3 spells CAGNTIYF. The CDR3, as DNA: TGTGCTGGAAACACCATATATTTT. This sequence joins TRBV7-7 and TRBJ1-3; no clear D gene. The length of the CDR3 is 8 residues. Per the germline V gene, CDR1 is SSHAT and CDR2 is FNYEAQ (reference sequence).

The chain carries TRBV18 and TRBJ2-3; D remains unclear. V was trimmed by 5 bases and J by 6 bases, leaving 9 bases between them. This CDR3 region has 12 residues. Germline CDR1 reads KGHSH; CDR2 reads LQKENI. CDR3 coding DNA: TGTGCCAGCTCATCTTCCAGGGATACGCAGTATTTT. Protein sequence: CASSSSRDTQYF.

The J gene is TRBJ2-7, the V gene TRBV28, with D perhaps matching TRBD1 (6 bases). The CDR3 spans 10 residues. Germline V CDR1 and CDR2: MDHEN, SYDVKM. Trimming took off 11 bases at V and 5 bases at J, with 10 bases between the two ends. CDR3 sequence reads: CAVQGHEQYF. CDR3 sequence (DNA): TGTGCCGTACAGGGCCACGAGCAGTACTTC.

The gene calls are TRBV18 and TRBJ1-6; D uncertain. In germline, CDR1 is KGHSH, CDR2 LQKENI. V shed 3 bases and J shed 7 bases, with 16 bases lying between them. This CDR3 spans 16 amino acids. The DNA for the CDR3 is TGTGCCAGCTCACCCGCTGACCTAACGGAAAATTCACCCCTCCACTTT. The encoded protein is CASSPADLTENSPLHF.

V and J are TRBV5-1 and TRBJ2-1; 9 nucleotides match TRBD1. V was clipped by 1 base and J by 8 bases; unmatched bases: 4. The germline V gene encodes CDR1 SGHRS and CDR2 YFSETQ. The CDR3 extends over 14 amino acids. CDR3 in amino acids: CASSLLQGADEQFF. The CDR3, as DNA: TGCGCCAGCAGCTTGCTACAGGGGGCAGATGAGCAGTTCTTC.

The V gene is TRBV19, the J gene TRBJ2-3; D might be TRBD2 (7 bases). Trimming took off 3 bases at V and 3 bases at J, with 16 bases between the two ends. The CDR3 loop spans 16 amino acids. Germline CDR1 LNHDA, CDR2 SQIVND (reference sequence). The chain's CDR3 is CASSMRGRELTDTQYF. The DNA of the CDR3 is TGTGCCAGTAGTATGCGGGGGCGGGAGCTTACAGATACGCAGTATTTT.

V and J are TRBV9 and TRBJ2-2; D is ambiguous. Germline V gene sequence: CDR1 SGDLS, CDR2 YYNGEE. The CDR3 length is 14 residues. V shed 5 bases and J shed 2 bases, with 10 bases lying between them. CDR3 DNA sequence: TGTGCCAGCAGTCGTGGGATTAACACCGGGGAGCTGTTTTTT. Translated, it gives CASSRGINTGELFF.

The chain combines TRBV9 with TRBJ1-3; possibly TRBD1 for D (6 bases). V was trimmed by 2 bases and J by 4 bases, leaving 16 bases between them. The CDR3 is 16 residues long. Germline assignment: CDR1 SGDLS and CDR2 YYNGEE. This CDR3 reads CASSVSPGDSGNTIYF. The CDR3 bases are TGTGCCAGCAGCGTTTCTCCAGGGGATTCAGGAAACACCATATATTTT.

V and J are TRBV7-9 and TRBJ2-2, with TRBD1 matching over 10 bases. CDR3 length: 14 amino acids. The J segment lost 6 bases and the V segment lost 6 bases, leaving 4 bases of the junction unmatched. Germline V gives CDR1 SEHNR, CDR2 FQNEAQ (reference sequence). CDR3 sequence: CASRTGQGAGELFF. DNA for the CDR3: TGTGCCAGCAGAACCGGACAGGGGGCCGGGGAGCTGTTTTTT.

The rearrangement uses TRBV11-2 and TRBJ1-2; 9 bases fit TRBD1. Trimming removed 6 bases from V and 6 bases from J; junction bases left unmatched: 8. The CDR3 loop spans 14 amino acids. Germline CDR1 is SGHAT and CDR2 is FQNNGV. As DNA, the CDR3 is TGTGCCAGCAGTTACACAGGGGGCGGGGATGGCTACACCTTC. This encodes CASSYTGGGDGYTF.

The chain's CDR3 is CASSLIDSGELFF. CDR3 nucleotide sequence: TGTGCCAGCAGCTTAATTGATAGTGGGGAGCTGTTTTTT. The V call is TRBV7-6, the J call TRBJ2-2, with D unresolved. The CDR3 is 13 amino acids. Germline CDR1 is SGHVS and CDR2 is FNYEAQ. The germline V and J ends were trimmed by 2 bases and 8 bases, with 9 bases remaining between them. The full variable domain, its missing parts supplied by reference TRBV7-6 and TRBJ2-2, is GAGVSQSPRYKVTKRGQDVALRCDPISGHVSLYWYRQALGQGPEFLTYFNYEAQQDKSGLPNDRFSAERPEGSISTLTIQRTEQRDSAMYRCASSLIDSGELFFGEGSRLTVL.

This clone came up once. The rearrangement uses TRBV4-1 and TRBJ1-6, with unresolved D. The germline V gene has CDR1 MGHRA and CDR2 YSYEKL. This CDR3 contains 16 residues. Trimming stripped 0 bases from V and 5 bases from J, with 11 bases between. CDR3 amino acids: CASSQERKANNSPLHF. DNA for the CDR3: TGCGCCAGCAGCCAAGAGCGGAAGGCCAATAATTCACCCCTCCACTTT.

The J gene is TRBJ2-5, the V gene TRBV9; 7 bases fit TRBD2. From germline, CDR1 is SGDLS and CDR2 YYNGEE. This CDR3 has 16 residues. V shed 0 bases and J 4 bases; nucleotides not matched to a gene: 9. CDR3 nucleotide sequence: TGTGCCAGCAGCGTAGGGGAGTACGGGGGGAGAGAGACCCAGTACTTC. Its protein product is CASSVGEYGGRETQYF. The complete variable domain, with remaining parts taken from reference TRBV9 and TRBJ2-5, reads DSGVTQTPKHLITATGQRVTLRCSPRSGDLSVYWYQQSLDQGLQFLIQYYNGEERAKGNILERFSAQQFPDLHSELNLSSLELGDSALYFCASSVGEYGGRETQYFGPGTRLLVL.